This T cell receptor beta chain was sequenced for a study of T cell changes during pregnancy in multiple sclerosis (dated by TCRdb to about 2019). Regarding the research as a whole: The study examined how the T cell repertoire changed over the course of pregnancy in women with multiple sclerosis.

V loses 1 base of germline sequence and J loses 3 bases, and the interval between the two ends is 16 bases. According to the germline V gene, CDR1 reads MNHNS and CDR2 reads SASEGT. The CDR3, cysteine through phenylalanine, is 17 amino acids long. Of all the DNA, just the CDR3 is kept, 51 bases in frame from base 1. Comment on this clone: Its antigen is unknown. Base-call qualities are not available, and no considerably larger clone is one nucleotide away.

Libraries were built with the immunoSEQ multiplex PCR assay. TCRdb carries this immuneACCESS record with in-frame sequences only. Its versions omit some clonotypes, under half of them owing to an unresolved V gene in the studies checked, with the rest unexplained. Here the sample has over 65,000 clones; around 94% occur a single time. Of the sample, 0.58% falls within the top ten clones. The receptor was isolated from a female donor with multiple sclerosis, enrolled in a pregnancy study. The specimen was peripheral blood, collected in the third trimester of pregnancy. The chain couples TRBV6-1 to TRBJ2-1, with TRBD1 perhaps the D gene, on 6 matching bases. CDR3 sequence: CASSEVGAGDLYNEQFF. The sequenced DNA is TGTGCCAGCAGTGAAGTCGGTGCAGGGGATCTCTACAATGAGCAGTTCTTC.